This T cell receptor (beta chain) was found in a study of shared clonotypes between healthy human individuals. Whole-study findings and limits: The study found about 5% of naive CD4 clonotypes shared across a few donors. Donor clonotype sharing was expected to depend on sequencing depth.

Each donor was a Caucasian adult residing in Nashville, Tennessee. Turning to this clone: Antigen specificity is unknown.

CDR1 is MNHEY, CDR2 SVGAGI, per germline. This CDR3 comprises 13 residues. V dropped 7 bases and J dropped 6; count of bases not matched to a gene: 2. Researchers ran the assay at a deep level. Sequencing used immunoSEQ multiplex PCR; TCRdb keeps in-frame clones, though not all of them. The table includes about a million clones, about 80% detected once. The receptor's source is a man younger than 35 in good health. Sequenced sample: memory CD4+ T cells sorted from blood. The subset denotes: CD45RA-negative fraction. The chain carries TRBV6-5 and TRBJ2-2; 10 bases agree with TRBD1. This CDR3 is CASNDRGPGELFF. CDR3 nucleotides: TGTGCCAGCAACGACAGGGGGCCCGGGGAGCTGTTTTTT.